This is a list of T cell receptor beta chains from one sample in a study of glioma-infiltrating T cells after dendritic cell vaccination. Sequencing used immunoSEQ multiplex PCR; TCRdb keeps in-frame clones, though not all of them. The sample carries some 100,000 clones, roughly 83% recorded once. This specimen was blood, taken before dendritic cell vaccination. The receptors stem from a human donor with glioblastoma. Both conserved end residues are part of each CDR3. D genes are given only for firm matches. The size entry is marked missing in some rows and otherwise reads once, few, many or a size class.

J gene,V gene,clone size,D gene,CDR3 DNA,CDR3 protein
TRBJ1-2,TRBV4-1,NA,NA,TGCGCCAGCAGCCAAGGTGGAAGGACATATGGCTACACCTTC,CASSQGGRTYGYTF
TRBJ1-1,TRBV5-4,once,NA,TGTGCCAGCAGCCCTCCAGGGATGTTTCAGAACACTGAAGCTTTCTTT,CASSPPGMFQNTEAFF
TRBJ1-2,TRBV15,NA,NA,TGTGCCACCAGCAGAGGGGCCGGATCTAACTATGGCTACACCTTC,CATSRGAGSNYGYTF
TRBJ1-4,TRBV5-1,few,TRBD1,TGCGCCAGCAGCTTGGGGACAGGGGAGGGTGAAAAACTGTTTTTT,CASSLGTGEGEKLFF
TRBJ2-2,TRBV27,NA,NA,TGTGCCAGCAGTTTATGGGCCTACGGGGAGCTGTTTTTT,CASSLWAYGELFF
TRBJ2-1,TRBV5-6,NA,NA,TGTGCCAGCAGCTCCGGTACGGGGTACAATGAGCAGTTCTTC,CASSSGTGYNEQFF
TRBJ1-2,TRBV6-4,NA,NA,TGTGCCAGCAGTTACTCCCACAGGACAATGAACTATGGCTACACCTTC,CASSYSHRTMNYGYTF
TRBJ1-3,TRBV19,NA,TRBD1,TGTGCCAGTAGTGCCCGACAGGGGACTGGAAACACCATATATTTT,CASSARQGTGNTIYF
TRBJ2-2,TRBV11-2,NA,TRBD2,TGTGCCAGCAGCTTGGCGGCGGGGGCGAACACCGGGGAGCTGTTTTTT,CASSLAAGANTGELFF
TRBJ1-5,TRBV4-1,NA,TRBD1,TGCGCCAGCAGCCAAGATTTTACCGGGACAGGGTACGATCAGCCCCAGCATTTT,CASSQDFTGTGYDQPQHF
TRBJ1-2,TRBV19,NA,TRBD1,TGTGCCAGTAGTCCAACAGGGGTTCCTGGCTACACCTTC,CASSPTGVPGYTF
TRBJ2-7,TRBV19,NA,NA,TGTGCCAGTAGTATAGCCGGGGGTGGGACCTACGAGCAGTACTTC,CASSIAGGGTYEQYF
TRBJ1-4,TRBV7-9,NA,NA,TGTGCCAGCAGCTTAATTCAGGGTGAAAAACTGTTTTTT,CASSLIQGEKLFF
TRBJ2-1,TRBV6-5,NA,TRBD2,TGTGCCAGCAGTCCGACTAGCGGGAGAGAGAATGAGCAGTTCTTC,CASSPTSGRENEQFF
TRBJ2-7,TRBV29-1,NA,NA,TGCAGCGTTGATAGACCTGGGAGACCTTCCGAGCAGTACTTC,CSVDRPGRPSEQYF
TRBJ2-1,TRBV5-1,NA,TRBD2,TGCGCCAGTCGGACTAGCGGGAGTTTAAATGAGCAGTTCTTC,CASRTSGSLNEQFF
TRBJ2-5,TRBV11-3,NA,TRBD2,TGTGCCAGCAGCCGCAGCGGGGGGTCCGGGACCCAGTACTTC,CASSRSGGSGTQYF
TRBJ2-7,TRBV6-5,NA,NA,TGTGCCAGCCCTGTGACAGGACTCTCCTACGAGCAGTACTTC,CASPVTGLSYEQYF
TRBJ2-1,TRBV7-2,NA,TRBD2,TGTGCCAGCAGCCGAGTATCGGGCGGGAGAGGTAATGAGCAGTTCTTC,CASSRVSGGRGNEQFF
TRBJ2-7,TRBV5-1,NA,NA,TGCGCCAGCAGCTTAATCCCGGGGGTCAACGAGCAGTACTTC,CASSLIPGVNEQYF
TRBJ2-7,TRBV27,NA,TRBD2,TGTGCCAGCAAACTAGCGGGAGGGGCCTACGAGCAGTACTTC,CASKLAGGAYEQYF
TRBJ1-6,TRBV15,NA,NA,TGTGCCACCAGCAGAGATCGGGGGATGGGCAATTCACCCCTCCACTTT,CATSRDRGMGNSPLHF
TRBJ1-1,TRBV10-3,NA,NA,TGTGCCATCAGTGCGCAGGGTCGGGACACTGAAGCTTTCTTT,CAISAQGRDTEAFF
TRBJ1-5,TRBV5-1,NA,NA,TGCGCCAGCAGCCCCGACGGACAGAACAATCAGCCCCAGCATTTT,CASSPDGQNNQPQHF
TRBJ2-5,TRBV28,NA,TRBD1,TGTGCCAGCAGAGGGACAGGCAAAAAAGAGACCCAGTACTTC,CASRGTGKKETQYF
TRBJ1-4,TRBV5-1,few,TRBD1,TGCGCCAGCAGCTTGGCCGGGACAGGGCTAGAAAAACTGTTTTTT,CASSLAGTGLEKLFF
TRBJ2-2,TRBV5-1,NA,NA,TGCGCCAGCAGCTTGGATGTGACTACCTACACCGGGGAGCTGTTTTTT,CASSLDVTTYTGELFF
TRBJ2-5,TRBV6-1,NA,TRBD2,TGTGCCAGCAGTAGATTAGCGGGGGACCAGAAGACCCAGTACTTC,CASSRLAGDQKTQYF
TRBJ1-5,TRBV6-6,few,NA,TGTGCCAGCAGTTATCTTGTGAATCAGCCCCAGCATTTT,CASSYLVNQPQHF
TRBJ1-6,TRBV2,once,NA,TGTGCCAGCAGTCCCGTGGGGGGAAGTAACTCACCCCTCCACTTT,CASSPVGGSNSPLHF
TRBJ2-5,TRBV18,NA,NA,TGTGCCAGCTCACCCGGGGTAAGGGAAGAGACCCAGTACTTC,CASSPGVREETQYF
TRBJ2-7,TRBV2,NA,NA,TGTGCCAGCAGTGATAGAATTTCGCAGTACTTC,CASSDRISQYF
TRBJ2-1,TRBV2,NA,TRBD1,TGTGCCAGCAGTGACCGGGACAGGGGCCGTTATGAGCAGTTCTTC,CASSDRDRGRYEQFF
TRBJ2-3,TRBV29-1,once,TRBD2,TGCAGCGTGGGGACTAGCGGGTACACGCAGTATTTT,CSVGTSGYTQYF